Presented here are 18 T cell receptor beta chains from one specimen sequenced in a study of T-cell reconstitution after alpha-beta-depleted transplantation in children. Preparing the TCRbeta library involved the use of unique molecular identifiers. TCRdb re-called the PCR reads through MiXCR, storing one row per CDR3 protein. Of 240,000 or so distinct CDR3 sequences in the sample, just under 8.5% were seen once. The sequences come from PBMCs, mostly from graft donor cells, collected 180 days after TCRalphabeta/CD19-depleted stem cell transplant. These TCRs come from a male patient between 10 and 17 years old who had a stem cell transplant for acute lymphoblastic leukemia, so the T cells may come from the graft donor.

This clonotype appeared many times. This chain connects TRBV7-9 to TRBJ1-5, with D hard to call. In germline, CDR1 is SEHNR, CDR2 FQNEAQ (reference sequence). The V end was cut by 5 bases, the J end by 2 bases, with 19 bases between. CDR3 length: 17 amino acids. The DNA for the CDR3 is TGTGCCAGCAGCCTCTCGCGAGATTCGGAGGGCAATCAGCCCCAGCATTTT. This gives the protein CASSLSRDSEGNQPQHF.

This clonotype was seen many times. The chain combines TRBV7-9 with TRBJ1-1, with D tentatively TRBD1 (5 bases). The CDR3 is 14 amino acids. Germline CDR1 reads SEHNR; CDR2 reads FQNEAQ (reference sequence). The V and J ends lost 6 bases and 3 bases respectively, with 14 bases between them. The CDR3 spells CASRRGGGDTEAFF. The CDR3 nucleotides are TGTGCCAGCAGGCGGGGCGGAGGGGACACTGAAGCTTTCTTT.

The chain is built from TRBV20-1 and TRBJ2-2; TRBD1 matches 8 bases. The CDR3 runs to 14 residues. Germline CDR1 is DFQATT and CDR2 is SNEGSKA (reference sequence). Unmatched junction bases numbered 5, after V lost 1 base and J lost 7 bases. DNA for the CDR3: TGCAGTGCTAGAGGCCAGGGGGCGGGCGGGGAGCTGTTTTTT. It yields the protein CSARGQGAGGELFF.

The table lists this clonotype with a few counts. This sequence joins TRBV6-2 or TRBV6-3 and TRBJ1-2; maybe TRBD1 (6 bases). Germline V gene lookup returns CDR1 MNHEY and CDR2 SVGEGT. This CDR3 has 16 amino acids. V gave up 5 bases and J gave up 6 bases, with 22 bases separating them. The DNA for the CDR3 is TGTGCCAGCAGTCCAAACCGACGCGGGGGCCTTGATGGCTACACCTTC. Residues: CASSPNRRGGLDGYTF.

This clonotype showed up many times. This chain links TRBV7-9 with TRBJ2-5; 8 bases map to TRBD2. The ends lost 5 bases at V and 7 bases at J; junction bases unmatched: 12. This CDR3 spans 15 amino acids. Germline values: CDR1 SEHNR, CDR2 FQNEAQ (reference sequence). CDR3 coding DNA: TGTGCCAGCAGCCTTGGGACTAGGATGGTATCGACCCAGTACTTC. Protein: CASSLGTRMVSTQYF.

This clonotype appeared a few times. V usage is TRBV12-5 and J usage is TRBJ1-6; D uncertain. V was shortened by 3 bases and J by 7 bases, with 10 bases between the two germline ends. Germline-derived CDR1 and CDR2 are LGHNT and FRNRAP. This CDR3 has 14 residues. CDR3 coding DNA: TGTGCTAGTGGTTTATCCGTGGGGAATTCACCCCTCCACTTT. Translating it yields CASGLSVGNSPLHF.

This clonotype appeared many times. The chain recombines TRBV5-5 with TRBJ2-7; 10 positions agree with TRBD2. Germline trimming cut 0 bases from V and 3 bases from J; bases unmatched to any gene: 3. The CDR3 spans 15 residues. CDR1 is SGHKS, CDR2 YYEKEE, per germline (reference sequence). CDR3 coding DNA: TGTGCCAGCAGCTTGGTAGCGGGAGGCGACTACGAGCAGTACTTC. It codes for CASSLVAGGDYEQYF.

This clonotype was seen at least ten times. The chain combines TRBV20-1 with TRBJ2-7, with D tentatively TRBD2 (5 bases). Germline CDR1 is DFQATT and CDR2 is SNEGSKA (reference sequence). The CDR3 loop spans 15 amino acids. The V and J ends lost 1 base and 4 bases respectively, with 17 bases between them. The CDR3 DNA reads TGCAGTGCTAGAGGGACGGCCGATCCGGGGTACGAGCAGTACTTC. Amino acids: CSARGTADPGYEQYF.

This clonotype was detected ten times or more. The V call is TRBV28, the J call TRBJ2-1; 7 bases map to TRBD1. This CDR3 contains 13 residues. Unmatched junction bases numbered 5, after V lost 5 bases and J lost 7 bases. From germline, CDR1 is MDHEN and CDR2 SYDVKM. This CDR3 reads CASSEDRQNEQFF. The CDR3 region has the DNA TGTGCCAGCAGTGAGGACAGGCAAAATGAGCAGTTCTTC.

This clonotype was observed at least ten times. The chain combines TRBV29-1 with TRBJ1-4; TRBD1 matches at 11 bases. Germline CDR1 SQVTM, CDR2 ANQGSEA. This CDR3 has 13 residues. The junction had 4 bases not matched to a gene; V was cut back by 6 bases and J by 7 bases. The CDR3 sequence: CSVPGTGGEKLFF. CDR3 in DNA: TGCAGCGTACCCGGGACAGGGGGTGAAAAACTGTTTTTT.

This clonotype was counted a few times. The chain uses TRBV15 and TRBJ2-2; D unresolved. This CDR3 has 15 residues. Germline CDR1 and CDR2: LNHNV and YYDKDF (reference sequence). V lost 5 bases and J 0 bases, leaving 10 bases between the germline ends. For the CDR3, the DNA is TGTGCCACCAGCTCAGGCAGGACGAACACCGGGGAGCTGTTTTTT. It yields the protein CATSSGRTNTGELFF.

This clonotype has a count of ten or more. The chain combines TRBV28 with TRBJ2-3, with 9 bases lining up with TRBD1. V trimming: 2 bases; J trimming: 1 base; junction bases outside the gene matches: 7. The CDR3 length is 17 residues. Germline CDR1 reads MDHEN; CDR2 reads SYDVKM. This CDR3 reads CASSLGWDREGTDTQYF. The CDR3 nucleotides are TGTGCCAGCAGTTTAGGATGGGACAGGGAGGGCACAGATACGCAGTATTTT.

Remarks on this clonotype: It may be a read error: a sequence one base away is much more abundant. The V call is TRBV6-1, the J call TRBJ1-4; D is uncertain. Germline V gene data show CDR1 as MNHNS and CDR2 as SASEGT. There are 15 residues in the CDR3. V shed 3 bases and J shed 3 bases, with 11 bases lying between them. The CDR3 coding sequence is TGTGCCAGCAGTGATACCGGATCTTCTAATGAAAAACTGTTTTTT. Protein sequence: CASSDTGSSNEKLFF.

The table lists this clonotype with a count of one. This clone may be a read error of a much larger clone one base away. The genes are TRBV5-1 and TRBJ1-1, with a weak D call TRBD1 (5 bases). Trimming shortened V by 1 base and J by 6 bases, and 7 bases separated the two germline ends. The V gene's germline CDR1 is SGHRS and CDR2 YFSETQ. The CDR3 length is 12 residues. CDR3 protein: CASSLSGSEAFF. CDR3 DNA: TGCGCCAGCAGCTTGTCAGGGTCTGAAGCTTTCTTT.

This clonotype was counted ten times or more. The chain joins TRBV7-2 to TRBJ2-3, with D possibly being TRBD1 or TRBD2 (5 bases each). The CDR3 covers 14 residues. The V and J ends lost 3 bases and 10 bases respectively, with 17 bases between them. The V gene's germline CDR1 is SGHTA and CDR2 FQGNSA. The CDR3 coding sequence is TGTGCCAGCAGCTTGATGGGGACGATAGTGGCGCAGTATTTT. It codes for CASSLMGTIVAQYF. The variable domain in full, completed from reference TRBV7-2 and TRBJ2-3, reads GAGVSQSPSNKVTEKGKDVELRCDPISGHTALYWYRQSLGQGLEFLIYFQGNSAPDKSGLPSDRFSAERTGGSVSTLTIQRTQQEDSAVYLCASSLMGTIVAQYFGPGTRLTVL.

This clonotype was observed at least ten times. V gene TRBV18 combines with J gene TRBJ2-5, with unresolved D. The V and J ends lost 2 bases and 5 bases respectively, with 15 bases between them. This CDR3 contains 15 residues. Germline values: CDR1 KGHSH, CDR2 LQKENI. CDR3 sequence reads: CASSPKSGQRETQYF. The CDR3 nucleotides read TGTGCCAGCTCACCAAAGTCAGGCCAAAGGGAGACCCAGTACTTC.

This clonotype has a count of ten or more. The chain couples TRBV28 to TRBJ1-3, with TRBD1 matching over 10 bases. With V trimmed by 3 bases and J by 4 bases, 3 bases remained unmatched. CDR1 is MDHEN and CDR2 is SYDVKM in the germline V gene. The CDR3 length is 15 residues. CDR3 protein: CASSFGTGVGNTIYF. Written as DNA, the CDR3 is TGTGCCAGCAGTTTTGGGACAGGGGTCGGAAACACCATATATTTT. Filled out from reference TRBV28 and TRBJ1-3, the complete variable domain reads DVKVTQSSRYLVKRTGEKVFLECVQDMDHENMFWYRQDPGLGLRLIYFSYDVKMKEKGDIPEGYSVSREKKERFSLILESASTNQTSMYLCASSFGTGVGNTIYFGEGSWLTVV.

V usage is TRBV5-4 and J usage is TRBJ2-5; D not resolved. This CDR3 spans 13 amino acids. V shed 0 bases and J shed 3 bases, with 6 bases lying between them. Germline V gives CDR1 SGHNT, CDR2 YYREEE (reference sequence). CDR3 loop: CASSLGWEETQYF. The CDR3 region has the DNA TGTGCCAGCAGCTTGGGGTGGGAAGAGACCCAGTACTTC.